The sequence of this TCR beta chain was determined in a study of shared clonotypes between healthy human individuals. TCRdb's table, derived via immunoSEQ multiplex PCR, lists solely in-frame clones and lacks some. The table includes roughly 700,000 clones, roughly 88% detected once. Caucasian adults living in Nashville, Tennessee, provided all samples. Trimming pared 6 bases from V and 9 bases from J, leaving 18 bases between. This CDR3 is 14 amino acids long. Germline CDR1 LNHDA, CDR2 SQIVND (reference sequence). This TCR was sampled from a man younger than 35 in good health. Some clones in this sample may be carry-over from other donors' samples. The J gene is TRBJ2-1, the V gene TRBV19, with a tentative D call TRBD1 (6 bases). Material: memory CD8+ T cells from PBMCs. Subset: CD45RO+ cells pooled with CCR7-negative TemRA cells. CDR3 DNA: TGTGCCAGTAGCCCTTCGCCAGGGACAAGTGAGCAGTTCTTC. It codes for CASSPSPGTSEQFF.